One T cell receptor (beta chain) is described in this entry. Its antigen specificity is not known. Within one base of it there is no much larger clone, and no base qualities were kept. The donors were healthy, HIV-negative adults who had no recently reported acute infections or vaccinations. Every donor was a Caucasian adult living in Nashville, Tennessee, USA. CD4+ T cells were enriched by magnetic negative selection, after which naive cells were positively selected on CD45RA and the negative fraction was taken as the memory subset. After blood collection by leukapheresis, PBMCs were isolated using Ficoll-Histopaque density gradient centrifugation and then cryopreserved in the vapor phase of liquid nitrogen. Purity and quantity of every magnetically sorted T cell population were checked by analytical flow cytometry. From each sorted fraction, genomic DNA was isolated and quantified by UV absorbance on a Nanodrop 2000c.

For this chain, trimming is 5 bases at the V end and 1 base at the J end, and the number of junction bases without a gene match is 6. The germline V gene encodes CDR1 MDHEN and CDR2 SYDVKM. The CDR3 goes from the cysteine to the phenylalanine over 16 residues. Only the CDR3 region is kept as DNA, spanning 48 bases read in frame from base 1. TCR CDR3 regions were amplified from genomic DNA by multiplex PCR using the deep immunoSEQ assay. For each cell subset, the extracted genomic DNA was distributed evenly across all wells of several immunoSEQ 96-well plates, and each plate served as one replicate. For sorted subsets, each replicate PCR was loaded with roughly 0.2 ug genomic DNA, equivalent to 30,000 to 35,000 T cell genomes. Purified libraries were quantified with a Qubit 3.0 fluorometer, sized on a Bioanalyzer 2100, and re-quantified with the KAPA Library Quantification kit. Every immunoSEQ 96-well plate was sequenced on a separate single-read 150-cycle Illumina NextSeq 550 flow cell. The original methods were these. Because the immunoSEQ output included only junctional sequences and no quality scores, the filtering could not be the same as the filtering used for full-length reads. To assign V/J genes and CDR3, sequences were annotated against IMGT germline references using PyIR, a Python wrapper for IgBLAST v1.9. Reads with weak V/J assignments (E-value above 1e-6), missing CDR3, stop codons, out-of-frame junctions, or ambiguous translated residues were removed. V3J clonotypes were defined as sequences sharing an identical inferred V gene, J gene, and CDR3 amino acid sequence. To compute the percentage overlap between repertoires, the number of shared unique clonotypes was divided by the size of the smaller repertoire. Repertoire richness was assessed with RTK rarefaction, the Chao1 estimator, and Recon v2.1 estimates of unobserved clonotypes. Generation probabilities for all TCRbeta clonotypes obtained by the gDNA method from a few donors were computed using OLGA. The table was pulled from immuneACCESS by TCRdb, which kept in-frame rearrangements only. Such tables lose some clones; where checked, under half of the loss comes from unresolved V genes, and the rest has no known cause. That table is the source of V, J and clone size, and D and trimming were worked out from the DNA. This sample is represented by fewer than 200,000 clones; 65% to 80% of them were singletons. The leading ten clones occupy more than 9% of the sample.

This specimen comes from a study of shared clonotypes between healthy human individuals (dated by TCRdb to the early 2020s). As for the study more broadly: The cohort comprised a couple of women and a few men aged 18 to 49 years. Libraries were prepared and TCR repertoires were sequenced by different laboratories using diverse techniques, in order to increase sequencing depth and limit assay-specific biases. For each donor, CD4 naive and CD4 memory were each given three plates, CD8 naive was given two plates, and CD8 memory was given one plate. Between about 0.85 and 9.5 billion PBMCs per donor were obtained by leukapheresis. The study deeply sequenced blood TCR repertoires of five healthy adults to estimate repertoire size and the extent of clonotype sharing between individuals. General study outcomes and caveats: Sampling was restricted to blood, and TCR repertoires in tissues likely differ from the TCR repertoires found in blood. The small number of donors limited the genetic and exposure-history diversity represented. Sharing across a handful of donors was observed for 5% to 6.5% of naive CD4, about 4% of naive CD8, 2% to 2.5% of memory CD4, and about 0.4% of memory CD8 clonotypes. Naive subsets generally had larger estimated clonotype richness than memory subsets did. Incomplete sequencing was indicated by rarefaction of sorted-subset datasets, despite the large sequencing depth. Clonotypes shared by all four sorted-subset donors showed higher generation probabilities than non-shared clonotypes. Based on pairwise subsampling, the degree of clonotype sharing among donors was expected to be affected by sequencing depth.

The rearrangement combines TRBV28 with TRBJ2-1, with 9 central nucleotides matching TRBD2. The sequencing input was memory CD4+ T cells sorted from blood. The cell subset or site label for this specimen denotes: CD45RA-negative fraction. This sequence originates from a man aged 30-40 years in good health. The DNA sequence is given as TGTGCCAGCAGTGGCCCGACTAGCGGATCCTACAATGAGCAGTTCTTC. It is translated as CASSGPTSGSYNEQFF.